This T cell receptor (beta chain) was documented in a study of OX40 agonist ivuxolimab in advanced cancers. Study-wide context: At under 85% male, the cohort had a mean age of around 56 years, ranging from about 20 to 90. Partial responses were achieved by three patients, one with hepatocellular carcinoma and two with cutaneous melanoma. Study-wide points: On average, CD8+ T cells had more expanded clones than CD4+.

A word on this clone: Its antigen remains unknown.

Repertoires were generated with immunoSEQ multiplex PCR, while TCRdb's copy carries only in-frame clones and drops some. This repertoire shows 75,000 to 80,000 clones, about nine tenths found once; its top ten account for less than 0.55%. CDR1 is GTSNPN, CDR2 SVGIG, per germline (reference sequence). V dropped 3 bases and J dropped 12 bases, with 13 bases sitting between them. The CDR3 totals 11 residues. Autoimmune disease history or systemic immunosuppression led to patient exclusion. The receptor's source is an adult with an advanced solid tumor such as melanoma, head and neck, liver or kidney cancer. The sequenced sample was CD4+ or CD8+ T cells sorted from blood, obtained in a trial of the OX40 agonist ivuxolimab. The chain employs TRBV30 and TRBJ2-3; perhaps TRBD1 as D (6 bases). CDR3: CAWSQRDTQYF. CDR3 DNA: TGTGCCTGGAGCCAACGGGACACTCAGTATTTT.